The 9 T cell receptor beta chains in this list originate from one sample, sequenced in a study of monozygotic twins with inflammatory bowel disease. TCRdb reworked the 5' RACE reads into one entry per CDR3 protein, no DNA. This repertoire includes 400,000 or so distinct CDR3 sequences. The sample was blood. The origin of the receptors is a human donor with ulcerative colitis or Crohn's disease, or a healthy co-twin of an affected twin (not recorded which).

The chain uses TRBV3-1 and TRBJ2-2; TCRdb gives TRBD1 as the D gene, but with no DNA this cannot be confirmed. Germline V gene lookup returns CDR1 LGHDT and CDR2 YNNKEL (reference sequence). This CDR3 region has 14 residues. The CDR3 spells CASGGAPFSGELFF.

The rearrangement joins TRBV4-1 to TRBJ1-5; TCRdb picks TRBD1, but there is no DNA to check that call. CDR3 size: 15 residues. Germline loops: CDR1 MGHRA, CDR2 YSYEKL. The CDR3 spells CASSVEGGGNQPQHF.

The CDR3 sequence is CASSFGGTVNEKLFF. The chain is built from TRBV28 and TRBJ1-4. In germline, CDR1 is MDHEN, CDR2 SYDVKM. The CDR3 runs 15 residues.

The J gene is TRBJ2-7, the V gene TRBV10-3; TCRdb designates TRBD1, a call that cannot be tested without DNA. The CDR3 is 14 amino acids. Germline assignment: CDR1 ENHRY and CDR2 SYGVKD. CDR3: CATKGQDPHYEQYF.

V is TRBV7-2 and J is TRBJ2-1; the D call from TCRdb, TRBD1, cannot be confirmed without DNA. CDR1 SGHTA and CDR2 FQGNSA come from the germline V gene. The CDR3 is 15 residues long. This CDR3 reads CASRPTGTDENEQFF.

V usage is TRBV20-1 and J usage is TRBJ2-1; the TCRdb D gene call, TRBD1, has no DNA to confirm it. CDR3 length: 14 amino acids. The V gene's germline CDR1 is DFQATT and CDR2 SNEGSKA (reference sequence). The CDR3 loop is CSAGASGKYNEQFF.

The chain couples TRBV6-2 or TRBV6-3 to TRBJ2-1; the TRBD1 assignment by TCRdb is unverifiable without DNA. Looked up from germline, CDR1 is MNHEY and CDR2 is SVGEGT. The CDR3 spans 12 residues. The CDR3 reads CASSYSQGVQFF.

This chain uses TRBV19 with TRBJ2-2. From germline, CDR1 is LNHDA and CDR2 SQIVND (reference sequence). The CDR3 contains 14 residues. The CDR3 spells CASSIGTHTGELFF.

V gene TRBV10-3 combines with J gene TRBJ2-2; TCRdb's D gene call, TRBD1, goes unchecked for lack of DNA. From germline, CDR1 is ENHRY and CDR2 SYGVKD. The CDR3 totals 15 residues. CDR3 amino acids: CAISSGTGETGELFF.